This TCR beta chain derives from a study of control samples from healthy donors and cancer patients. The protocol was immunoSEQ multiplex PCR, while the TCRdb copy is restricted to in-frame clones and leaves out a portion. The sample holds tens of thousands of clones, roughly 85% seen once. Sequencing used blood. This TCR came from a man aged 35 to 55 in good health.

CDR3 protein: CASSKLAGVTDTQYF. The CDR3, as DNA: TGTGCCAGCAGCAAGCTAGCGGGGGTAACAGATACGCAGTATTTT. This chain connects TRBV5-4 to TRBJ2-3; the match to TRBD2 covers 10 bases. With V trimmed by 4 bases and J by 3 bases, 5 bases remained unmatched. This CDR3 is 15 amino acids long. Germline V gene data show CDR1 as SGHNT and CDR2 as YYREEE (reference sequence). Full variable domain (missing parts from reference TRBV5-4 and TRBJ2-3): ETGVTQSPTHLIKTRGQQVTLRCSSQSGHNTVSWYQQALGQGPQFIFQYYREEENGRGNFPPRFSGLQFPNYSSELNVNALELDDSALYLCASSKLAGVTDTQYFGPGTRLTVL.